This TCR beta chain was identified during a study of CD8 T cells in Susac syndrome. Study-wide points: The number of individuals included in the study's TCR sequencing and HLA analysis was acknowledged as relatively small.

This clonotype appeared once. Its antigen is unknown. The CDR3 totals 12 residues. Deletions cut 3 bases from V and 2 bases from J, with 6 bases between. Germline V CDR1 and CDR2: SGDLS, YYNGEE. When the RNA was reverse transcribed, random hexamers were used with an input of about 0.5 to 1 ug. Coverage of TCR beta CDR3 amplification by immunoSEQ multiplex PCR extended to 54 Vbeta and 13 Jbeta. MiXCR was run by TCRdb on the immunoSEQ multiplex PCR reads, yielding one entry per CDR3 protein. The sample yields under 150,000 distinct CDR3 sequences, around nine tenths seen once. It was negative isolation that provided the CD8+ and CD4+ T cells, whereas TEMRA cells were enriched by FACS.

The TCR sequence derives from a human donor with multiple sclerosis. This chain connects TRBV9 to TRBJ2-7, with D uncertain. Sequenced input: CD8+ T cells from PBMCs. The CDR3 protein is CASSGVTYEQYF. The CDR3 nucleotides are TGTGCCAGCAGCGGGGTGACCTACGAGCAGTACTTC.